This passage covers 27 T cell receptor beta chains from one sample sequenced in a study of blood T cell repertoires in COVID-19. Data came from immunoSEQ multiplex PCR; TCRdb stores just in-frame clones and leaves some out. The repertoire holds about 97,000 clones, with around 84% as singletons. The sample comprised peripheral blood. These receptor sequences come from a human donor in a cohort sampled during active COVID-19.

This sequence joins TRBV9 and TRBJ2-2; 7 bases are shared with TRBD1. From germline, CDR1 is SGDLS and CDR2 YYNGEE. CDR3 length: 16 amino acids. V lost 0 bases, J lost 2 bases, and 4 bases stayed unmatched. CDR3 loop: CASSVAGTVNTGELFF. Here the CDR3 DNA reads TGTGCCAGCAGCGTAGCGGGGACAGTTAACACCGGGGAGCTGTTTTTT.

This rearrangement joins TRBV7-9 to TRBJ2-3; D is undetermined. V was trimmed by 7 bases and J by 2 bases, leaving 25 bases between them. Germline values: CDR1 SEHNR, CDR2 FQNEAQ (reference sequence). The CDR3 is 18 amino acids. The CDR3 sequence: CASISPPEAATYTDTQYF. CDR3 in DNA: TGTGCCAGCATCTCCCCCCCCGAGGCGGCAACCTACACAGATACGCAGTATTTT.

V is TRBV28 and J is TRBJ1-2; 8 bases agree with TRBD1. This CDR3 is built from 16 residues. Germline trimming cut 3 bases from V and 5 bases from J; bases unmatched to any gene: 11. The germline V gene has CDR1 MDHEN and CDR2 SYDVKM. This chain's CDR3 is CASSFSRGDRPYGYTF. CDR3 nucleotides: TGTGCCAGCAGTTTCTCTAGGGGGGACAGGCCATATGGCTACACCTTC.

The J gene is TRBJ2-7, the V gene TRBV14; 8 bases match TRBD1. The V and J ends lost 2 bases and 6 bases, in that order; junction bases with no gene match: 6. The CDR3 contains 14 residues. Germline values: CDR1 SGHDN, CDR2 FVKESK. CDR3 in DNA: TGTGCCAGCAGCCAAATCACAGGGGGAACCGAGCAGTACTTC. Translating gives CASSQITGGTEQYF.

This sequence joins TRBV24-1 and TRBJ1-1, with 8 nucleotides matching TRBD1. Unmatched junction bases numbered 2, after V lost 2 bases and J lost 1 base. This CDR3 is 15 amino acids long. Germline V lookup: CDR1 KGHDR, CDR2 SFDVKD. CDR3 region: CATSDSGTGNTEAFF. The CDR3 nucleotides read TGTGCCACCAGTGATTCCGGGACAGGGAACACTGAAGCTTTCTTT.

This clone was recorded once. For the CDR3, the DNA is TGTGCCAGCAGTTACTCACCAGGTGGAAACACCATATATTTT. Residues: CASSYSPGGNTIYF. The chain recombines TRBV6-5 with TRBJ1-3; D not certain. The CDR3 extends over 14 amino acids. V was shortened by 0 bases and J by 3 bases, with 6 bases between the two germline ends. From germline, CDR1 is MNHEY and CDR2 SVGAGI.

The CDR3 nucleotides are TGTGCCAGCAGTGGGAGGCCTGCGCCTGGGGCCAACGTCCTGACTTTC. It yields the protein CASSGRPAPGANVLTF. This sequence joins TRBV6-1 and TRBJ2-6, with D possibly TRBD2 on 5 matching bases. Germline V gene lookup returns CDR1 MNHNS and CDR2 SASEGT. The V gene lost 4 bases and the J gene lost 2 bases, with 12 bases spanning the gap. CDR3 size: 16 residues.

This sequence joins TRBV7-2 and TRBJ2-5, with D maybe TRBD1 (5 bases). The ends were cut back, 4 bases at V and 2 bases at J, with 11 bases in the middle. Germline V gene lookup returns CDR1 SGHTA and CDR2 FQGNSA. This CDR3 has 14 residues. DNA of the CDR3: TGTGCCAGCAGCTCCCTGGGGCGACAAGAGACCCAGTACTTC. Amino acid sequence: CASSSLGRQETQYF.

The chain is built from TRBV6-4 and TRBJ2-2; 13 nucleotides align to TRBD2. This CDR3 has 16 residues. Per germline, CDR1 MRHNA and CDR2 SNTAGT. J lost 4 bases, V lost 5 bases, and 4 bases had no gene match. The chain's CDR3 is CASSRLAGGRTGELFF. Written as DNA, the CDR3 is TGTGCCAGCAGTCGACTAGCGGGGGGACGCACCGGGGAGCTGTTTTTT.

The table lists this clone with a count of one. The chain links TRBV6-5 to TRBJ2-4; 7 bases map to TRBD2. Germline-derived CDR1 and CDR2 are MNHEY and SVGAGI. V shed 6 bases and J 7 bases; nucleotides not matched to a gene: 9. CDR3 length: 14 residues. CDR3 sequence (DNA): TGTGCCAGCAGACCCGCGGGGGTCGGTAACATTCAGTACTTC. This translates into CASRPAGVGNIQYF.

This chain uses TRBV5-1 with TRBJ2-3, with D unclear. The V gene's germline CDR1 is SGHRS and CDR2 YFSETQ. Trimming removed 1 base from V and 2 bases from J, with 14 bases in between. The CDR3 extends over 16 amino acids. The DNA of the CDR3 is TGCGCCAGCAGCTTGCCCTTAGCCGCGGACACAGATACGCAGTATTTT. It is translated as CASSLPLAADTDTQYF.

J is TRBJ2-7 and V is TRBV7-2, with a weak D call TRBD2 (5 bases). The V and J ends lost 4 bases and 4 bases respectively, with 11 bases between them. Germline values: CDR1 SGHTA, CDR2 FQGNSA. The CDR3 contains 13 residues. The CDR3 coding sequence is TGTGCCAGCAGCTCTGCCGGGGTGTACGAGCAGTACTTC. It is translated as CASSSAGVYEQYF.

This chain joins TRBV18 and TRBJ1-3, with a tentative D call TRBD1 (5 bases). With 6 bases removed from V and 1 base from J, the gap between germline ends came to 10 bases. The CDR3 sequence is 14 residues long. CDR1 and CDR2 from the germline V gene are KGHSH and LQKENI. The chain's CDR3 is CASSPRVSGNTIYF. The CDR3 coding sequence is TGTGCCAGCTCCCCCAGGGTATCTGGAAACACCATATATTTT.

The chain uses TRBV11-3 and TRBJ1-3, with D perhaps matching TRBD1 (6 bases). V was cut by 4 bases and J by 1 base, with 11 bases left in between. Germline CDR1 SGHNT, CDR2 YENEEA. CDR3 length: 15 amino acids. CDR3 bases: TGTGCCAGCAGCTCACAGGGTGGATCTGGAAACACCATATATTTT. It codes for CASSSQGGSGNTIYF. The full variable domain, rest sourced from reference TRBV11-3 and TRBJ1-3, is EAGVVQSPRYKIIEKKQPVAFWCNPISGHNTLYWYLQNLGQGPELLIRYENEEAVDDSQLPKDRFSAERLKGVDSTLKIQPAELGDSAVYLCASSSQGGSGNTIYFGEGSWLTVV.

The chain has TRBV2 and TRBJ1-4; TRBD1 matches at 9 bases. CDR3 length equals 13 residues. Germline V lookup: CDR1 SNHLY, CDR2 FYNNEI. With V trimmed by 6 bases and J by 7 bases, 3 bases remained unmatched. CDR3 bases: TGTGCCAGCAGCGGACAGGGGAGTGAAAAACTGTTTTTT. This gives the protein CASSGQGSEKLFF.

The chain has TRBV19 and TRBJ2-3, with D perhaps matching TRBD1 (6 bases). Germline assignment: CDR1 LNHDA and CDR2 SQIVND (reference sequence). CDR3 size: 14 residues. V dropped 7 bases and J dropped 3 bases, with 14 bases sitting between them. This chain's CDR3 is CASNLQGGTDTQYF. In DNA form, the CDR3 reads TGTGCCAGTAATCTACAGGGTGGTACAGATACGCAGTATTTT.

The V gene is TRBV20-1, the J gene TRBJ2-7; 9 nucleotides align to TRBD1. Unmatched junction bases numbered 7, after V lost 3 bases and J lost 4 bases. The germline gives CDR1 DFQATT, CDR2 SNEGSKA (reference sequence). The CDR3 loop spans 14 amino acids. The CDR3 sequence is CSASGTGTVYEQYF. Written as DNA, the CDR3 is TGCAGTGCTAGTGGGACAGGGACCGTGTACGAGCAGTACTTC.

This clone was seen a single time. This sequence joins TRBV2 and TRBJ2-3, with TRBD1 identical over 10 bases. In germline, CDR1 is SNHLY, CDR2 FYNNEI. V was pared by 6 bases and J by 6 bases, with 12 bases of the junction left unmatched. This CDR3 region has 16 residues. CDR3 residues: CASSRDRGYGLDTQYF. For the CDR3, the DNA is TGTGCCAGCAGCCGGGACAGGGGTTATGGGTTGGATACGCAGTATTTT. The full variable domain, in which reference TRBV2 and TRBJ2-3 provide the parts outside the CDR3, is EPEVTQTPSHQVTQMGQEVILRCVPISNHLYFYWYRQILGQKVEFLVSFYNNEISEKSEIFDDQFSVERPDGSNFTLKIRSTKLEDSAMYFCASSRDRGYGLDTQYFGPGTRLTVL.

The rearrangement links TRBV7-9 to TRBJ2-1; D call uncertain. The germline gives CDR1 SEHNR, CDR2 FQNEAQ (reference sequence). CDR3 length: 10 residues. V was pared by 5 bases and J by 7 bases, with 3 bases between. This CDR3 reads CASSINEQFF. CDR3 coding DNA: TGTGCCAGCAGCATAAATGAGCAGTTCTTC.

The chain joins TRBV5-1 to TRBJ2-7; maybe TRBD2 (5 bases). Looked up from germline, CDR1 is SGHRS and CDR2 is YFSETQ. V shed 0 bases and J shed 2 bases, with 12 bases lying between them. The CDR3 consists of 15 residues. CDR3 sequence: CASSLDVGATYEQYF. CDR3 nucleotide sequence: TGCGCCAGCAGCTTGGATGTGGGAGCTACCTACGAGCAGTACTTC.

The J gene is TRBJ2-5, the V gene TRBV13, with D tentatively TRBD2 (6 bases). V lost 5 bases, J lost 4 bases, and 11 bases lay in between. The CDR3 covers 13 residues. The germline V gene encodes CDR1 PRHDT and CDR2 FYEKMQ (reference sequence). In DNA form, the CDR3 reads TGTGCCAGCAGCCCTCGGAGGGGAGAGACCCAGTACTTC. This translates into CASSPRRGETQYF.

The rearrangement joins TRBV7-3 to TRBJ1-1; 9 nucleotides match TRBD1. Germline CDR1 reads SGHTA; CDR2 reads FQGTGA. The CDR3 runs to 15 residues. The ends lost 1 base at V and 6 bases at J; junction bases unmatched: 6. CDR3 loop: CASSLIPDRGAEAFF. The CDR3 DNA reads TGTGCCAGCAGCTTAATTCCGGACAGGGGTGCTGAAGCTTTCTTT.

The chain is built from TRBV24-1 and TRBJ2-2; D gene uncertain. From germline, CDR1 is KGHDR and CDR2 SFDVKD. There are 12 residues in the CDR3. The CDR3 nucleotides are TGTGTCGCGAGTAGAACTGGCGGGGAGCTGTTTTTT. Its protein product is CVASRTGGELFF.

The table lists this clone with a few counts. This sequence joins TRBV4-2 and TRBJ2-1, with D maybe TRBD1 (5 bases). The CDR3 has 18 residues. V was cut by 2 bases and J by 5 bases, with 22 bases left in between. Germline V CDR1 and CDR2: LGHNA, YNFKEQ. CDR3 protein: CASSQTTGELRGNNEQFF. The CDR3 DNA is TGTGCCAGCAGCCAAACTACAGGAGAACTAAGGGGCAACAATGAGCAGTTCTTC.

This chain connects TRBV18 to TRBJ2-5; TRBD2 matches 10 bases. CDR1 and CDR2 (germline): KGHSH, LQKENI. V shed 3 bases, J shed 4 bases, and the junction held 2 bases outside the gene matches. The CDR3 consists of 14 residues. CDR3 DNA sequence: TGTGCCAGCTCACCGGCTAGCGGGGGAGAGACCCAGTACTTC. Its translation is CASSPASGGETQYF. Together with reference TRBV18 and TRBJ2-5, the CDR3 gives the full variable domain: NAGVMQNPRHLVRRRGQEARLRCSPMKGHSHVYWYRQLPEEGLKFMVYLQKENIIDESGMPKERFSAEFPKEGPSILRIQQVVRGDSAAYFCASSPASGGETQYFGPGTRLLVL.

CDR3 amino acids: CASSTGTLPYNEQFF. The CDR3 nucleotides read TGTGCCAGCAGCACCGGGACACTTCCCTACAATGAGCAGTTCTTC. This chain connects TRBV6-2 or TRBV6-3 to TRBJ2-1; a possible D gene is TRBD1 (6 bases). Germline V CDR1 and CDR2: MNHEY, SVGEGT. V was clipped by 6 bases and J by 2 bases, with 14 bases between them. The CDR3 has 15 residues.

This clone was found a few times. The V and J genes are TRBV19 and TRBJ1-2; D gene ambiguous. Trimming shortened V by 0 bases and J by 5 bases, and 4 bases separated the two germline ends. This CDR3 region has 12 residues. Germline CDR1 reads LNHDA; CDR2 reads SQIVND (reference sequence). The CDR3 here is CASSIDSYGYTF. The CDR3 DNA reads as TGTGCCAGTAGTATAGACAGTTATGGCTACACCTTC.